The clone carrying this TCR beta chain was picked up a small number of times. Its target is unknown. The data stem from a study of shared clonotypes between healthy human individuals. Overall study results and limits: The low donor count limited represented genetic and exposure-history diversity. In this cohort, only blood was sampled, and tissue repertoires likely differ.

Every subset had its genomic DNA shared out evenly among several immunoSEQ plates. Data came from immunoSEQ multiplex PCR; TCRdb stores just in-frame clones and leaves some out. The sample comprises over a million clones, around three quarters of which are singletons, and 0.55% to 0.7% rests with the top ten. Trimming shortened V by 6 bases and J by 2 bases, and 20 bases separated the two germline ends. Per the germline V gene, CDR1 is MNHEY and CDR2 is SMNVEV (reference sequence). The CDR3 sequence is 16 residues long. The rearrangement links TRBV27 to TRBJ2-7; weak D call: TRBD1 (6 bases). This sequence originates from a young man in good health. Some clones in this sample may be carry-over from other donors' samples. Source material: memory CD4+ T cells from PBMCs. Subset defined: CD45RA-negative fraction. For the CDR3, the DNA is TGTGCCAGCAGAAGACGACAGGCTTACTATCCCTACGAGCAGTACTTC. Its translation is CASRRRQAYYPYEQYF.